The 2 T cell receptor beta chains in this list originate from one sample, sequenced in a study of CD8+ T cells in alopecia areata. As the sequencing template, cDNA was produced by extracting RNA and reverse transcribing it. Only in-frame clones appear in the TCRdb table, and some are missing; sequencing was by immunoSEQ multiplex PCR. The repertoire has 150,000 or so clones, over 80% of them found once; the top ten carry about 14%. The material sequenced was CD8+ T cells sorted from blood, taken at week 0. The receptors stem from a human donor with alopecia areata.

J is TRBJ2-7 and V is TRBV29-1; maybe TRBD2 (6 bases). The V gene lost 6 bases and the J gene lost 2 bases, with 14 bases spanning the gap. CDR1 is SQVTM, CDR2 ANQGSEA, per germline. The CDR3 sequence is 13 residues long. CDR3 DNA: TGCAGCGTGTGGCTTAGCGGCACCTACGAGCAGTACTTC. It codes for CSVWLSGTYEQYF.

The chain couples TRBV4-1 to TRBJ2-7; D may be TRBD1 (6 bases). The V end lost 1 base, the J end lost 3 bases, and 7 bases lay between the germline ends. Germline assignment: CDR1 MGHRA and CDR2 YSYEKL. This CDR3 spans 13 amino acids. The CDR3 region has the DNA TGCGCCAGCAGCCAAGGGGACAACTACGAGCAGTACTTC. Translation gives CASSQGDNYEQYF.